This passage covers 5 T cell receptor beta chains from one sample sequenced in a study of blood T cell repertoires in COVID-19. The table came from immunoSEQ multiplex PCR; TCRdb's copy has only in-frame clones and leaves some out. In the table there are around 160,000 clones, about 83% of which are singletons. The sample consisted of peripheral blood. Receptor source: a woman older than 75 with acute or convalescent COVID-19.

The chain joins TRBV5-1 to TRBJ2-1, with TRBD2 as a possible D gene (6 bases). V shed 4 bases and J shed 1 base, with 15 bases lying between them. CDR1 is SGHRS and CDR2 is YFSETQ in the germline V gene. The CDR3 length is 16 residues. The CDR3 nucleotides are TGCGCCAGCAGCCCCCTGGGACTTATATCCTACAATGAGCAGTTCTTC. Translated: CASSPLGLISYNEQFF.

The chain joins TRBV7-2 to TRBJ2-2, with D tentatively TRBD2 (6 bases). Germline V gene sequence: CDR1 SGHTA, CDR2 FQGNSA. With 5 bases removed from V and 4 bases from J, the gap between germline ends came to 11 bases. The CDR3 is 14 residues long. This chain's CDR3 is CASSAGLFTGELFF. The CDR3 DNA is TGTGCCAGCAGCGCGGGACTCTTCACCGGGGAGCTGTTTTTT. The full variable domain, with the rest looked up from reference TRBV7-2 and TRBJ2-2, is GAGVSQSPSNKVTEKGKDVELRCDPISGHTALYWYRQSLGQGLEFLIYFQGNSAPDKSGLPSDRFSAERTGGSVSTLTIQRTQQEDSAVYLCASSAGLFTGELFFGEGSRLTVL.

V usage is TRBV5-1 and J usage is TRBJ2-5; 12 bases line up with TRBD2. The CDR3 runs 17 residues. The junction had 6 bases not matched to a gene; V was cut back by 1 base and J by 2 bases. Germline CDR1 and CDR2: SGHRS and YFSETQ. The CDR3 region has the DNA TGCGCCAGCAGCTTGACGGGAACTAGCGGGGGGCAAGAGACCCAGTACTTC. As protein: CASSLTGTSGGQETQYF.

This chain connects TRBV3-1 (or the pseudogene TRBV3-2) to TRBJ2-7; 11 positions agree with TRBD1. CDR1 is LGHDT, CDR2 YNNKEL, per germline (reference sequence). The CDR3 length is 15 residues. V shed 4 bases and J 1 base; nucleotides not matched to a gene: 3. Here the CDR3 DNA reads TGTGCCAGCAGCCCTCGGGACAGGGGGTCCTACGAGCAGTACTTC. Its protein product is CASSPRDRGSYEQYF.

The chain carries TRBV7-2 and TRBJ1-2; tentatively, D is TRBD1 (6 bases). CDR1 SGHTA and CDR2 FQGNSA come from the germline V gene. V lost 8 bases, J lost 4 bases, and 11 bases lay in between. This CDR3 comprises 12 residues. The chain's CDR3 is CASRGQPYGYTF. DNA for the CDR3: TGTGCCAGCCGAGGACAGCCCTATGGCTACACCTTC.